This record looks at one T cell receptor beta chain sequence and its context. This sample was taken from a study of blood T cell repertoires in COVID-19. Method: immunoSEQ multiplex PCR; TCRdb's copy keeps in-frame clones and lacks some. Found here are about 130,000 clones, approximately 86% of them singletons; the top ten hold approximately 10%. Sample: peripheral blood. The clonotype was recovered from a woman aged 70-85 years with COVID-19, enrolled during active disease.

The CDR3 sequence is CASSESGIPNSPLHF. Written as DNA, the CDR3 is TGTGCCAGCAGTGAATCCGGGATCCCTAATTCACCCCTCCACTTT. The chain uses TRBV2 and TRBJ1-6; D remains unclear. CDR3 length equals 15 residues. Deletions cut 2 bases from V and 6 bases from J, with 11 bases between. Germline CDR1 is SNHLY and CDR2 is FYNNEI.